This passage covers 17 T cell receptor beta chains from one sample sequenced in a study of blood T cell repertoires in COVID-19. Profiled with immunoSEQ multiplex PCR; TCRdb holds only in-frame clones, not every one. This table holds 150,000 to 200,000 clones, nearly 80% found once. Specimen: PBMCs or T cells enriched from blood (not recorded which). Receptors were obtained from a man aged 55 to 69 who had been exposed to COVID-19.

The rearrangement links TRBV10-3 to TRBJ1-3, with D maybe TRBD1 (5 bases). V lost 4 bases and J lost 0, with 13 bases in between. Germline loops: CDR1 ENHRY, CDR2 SYGVKD. The CDR3 spans 16 residues. DNA of the CDR3: TGTGCCATCAGTGCCCAGGGAACTAACTCTGGAAACACCATATATTTT. It is translated as CAISAQGTNSGNTIYF.

The V and J genes are TRBV24-1 and TRBJ1-2, with a weak D call TRBD1 (5 bases). From germline, CDR1 is KGHDR and CDR2 SFDVKD. This CDR3 has 13 amino acids. The V and J ends lost 1 base and 8 bases respectively, with 10 bases between them. CDR3: CATSDFSGKGYTF. Written as DNA, the CDR3 is TGTGCCACCAGTGATTTTTCAGGGAAAGGCTACACCTTC.

The table lists this clone with a count of one. The V gene is TRBV27, the J gene TRBJ1-5; TRBD1 aligns across 11 bases. This CDR3 contains 16 residues. Germline V gene lookup returns CDR1 MNHEY and CDR2 SMNVEV (reference sequence). The trim removed 5 bases at V and 5 bases at J, leaving 8 bases unmatched. The CDR3 protein is CASSPGTGGPYQPQHF. As DNA, the CDR3 is TGTGCCAGCAGTCCGGGGACAGGGGGACCCTATCAGCCCCAGCATTTT.

The rearrangement joins TRBV19 to TRBJ2-7; 7 bases match TRBD1. The V and J ends lost 3 bases and 5 bases, in that order; junction bases with no gene match: 10. CDR3 length: 15 residues. Germline V CDR1 and CDR2: LNHDA, SQIVND (reference sequence). For the CDR3, the DNA is TGTGCCAGTAGTATTCGTCGACAGGGTGGCGACGAGCAGTACTTC. Amino acids: CASSIRRQGGDEQYF.

The chain is built from TRBV7-3 and TRBJ2-2; 10 positions match TRBD2. The CDR3 sequence is 21 residues long. Trimming at V came to 5 bases and at J to 3 bases, leaving 21 bases not matched to a gene. The germline V gene has CDR1 SGHTA and CDR2 FQGTGA. DNA of the CDR3: TGTGCCAGCAGCCCCTCAGGAGTGGCTAGCGGGGGTACCGGGCACACCGGGGAGCTGTTTTTT. Amino acid sequence: CASSPSGVASGGTGHTGELFF.

The V call is TRBV10-3, the J call TRBJ2-1, with 10 bases that match TRBD2. The V gene's germline CDR1 is ENHRY and CDR2 SYGVKD. V shed 6 bases, J shed 9 bases, and the junction held 5 bases outside the gene matches. This CDR3 region has 13 residues. CDR3 DNA sequence: TGTGCCATCAGAGGGACTAGCGTCGGTGAGCAGTTCTTC. Translation gives CAIRGTSVGEQFF.

The gene calls are TRBV29-1 and TRBJ2-2, with TRBD2 matching 9 bases. The CDR3 runs to 14 residues. With V trimmed by 7 bases and J by 1 base, 4 bases remained unmatched. Germline V gene lookup returns CDR1 SQVTM and CDR2 ANQGSEA. The CDR3 protein is CSALAGKNTGELFF. The DNA for the CDR3 is TGCAGCGCCCTAGCGGGGAAGAACACCGGGGAGCTGTTTTTT.

The chain has TRBV5-1 and TRBJ2-3, with 8 nucleotides matching TRBD2. The J segment lost 2 bases and the V segment lost 5 bases, leaving 7 bases of the junction unmatched. The CDR3 spans 15 residues. Germline V CDR1 and CDR2: SGHRS, YFSETQ. CDR3 in amino acids: CASRDTSGPTDTQYF. The CDR3 region has the DNA TGCGCCAGCAGAGATACTAGCGGTCCCACAGATACGCAGTATTTT.

The rearrangement links TRBV5-1 to TRBJ2-2; 9 bases are shared with TRBD2. The CDR3 consists of 18 residues. Germline lookup yields CDR1 SGHRS and CDR2 YFSETQ. V was clipped by 1 base and J by 0 bases; unmatched bases: 7. The CDR3 loop is CASSLTLAGYSNTGELFF. Written as DNA, the CDR3 is TGCGCCAGCAGCTTGACTCTAGCGGGGTACTCGAACACCGGGGAGCTGTTTTTT.

This clone has just one count. The V gene is TRBV7-8, the J gene TRBJ2-3, with 12 bases fitting TRBD2. CDR1 is SGHVS and CDR2 is FQNEAQ in the germline V gene. J gave up 4 bases and V 5 bases, and 7 bases lay outside the gene matches. The CDR3 spans 16 residues. DNA of the CDR3: TGTGCCAGCAGCCAATCTAGCGGGAGGGCCGCAGATACGCAGTATTTT. It encodes CASSQSSGRAADTQYF.

The chain recombines TRBV29-1 with TRBJ1-2; no firm D call. This CDR3 has 12 amino acids. V dropped 7 bases and J dropped 1 base, with 10 bases sitting between them. Germline values: CDR1 SQVTM, CDR2 ANQGSEA. Here the CDR3 DNA reads TGCAGCGCCACCAGTCTTAACTATGGCTACACCTTC. Amino acid sequence: CSATSLNYGYTF.

The CDR3 region is CASSFRDSRTDTQYF. CDR3 sequence (DNA): TGCGCCAGCAGCTTCCGGGACAGCCGCACAGATACGCAGTATTTT. The chain couples TRBV5-1 to TRBJ2-3; TRBD1 matches 7 bases. The germline V gene encodes CDR1 SGHRS and CDR2 YFSETQ. This CDR3 spans 15 amino acids. Trimming cost V 2 bases and J 1 base; bases outside gene matches: 4.

V and J are TRBV6-1 and TRBJ1-4; TRBD1 is a possible D gene (6 bases). This CDR3 has 15 residues. The V gene's germline CDR1 is MNHNS and CDR2 SASEGT. V was clipped by 1 base and J by 2 bases, with 8 bases between them. The CDR3, as DNA: TGTGCCAGCAGTGAAGGTACAGGGACTAATGAAAAACTGTTTTTT. Encoded protein: CASSEGTGTNEKLFF.

The J gene is TRBJ2-5, the V gene TRBV6-5; 12 bases map to TRBD2. Germline-derived CDR1 and CDR2 are MNHEY and SVGAGI. The CDR3 has 15 residues. V lost 6 bases and J lost 2; bases outside the gene matches: 4. The DNA of the CDR3 is TGTGCCAGCAGGGGACTAGCGGGTGCTCAAGAGACCCAGTACTTC. Translation gives CASRGLAGAQETQYF.

The rearrangement joins TRBV3-1 (or the pseudogene TRBV3-2) to TRBJ2-2; D is unresolved. Germline CDR1 LGHDT, CDR2 YNNKEL (reference sequence). Between the trimmed V and J ends, which lost 6 bases and 6 bases, there was a span of 8 bases. The CDR3 runs to 12 residues. The CDR3 spells CASSLVSGELFF. CDR3 sequence (DNA): TGTGCCAGCAGTTTAGTGTCCGGGGAGCTGTTTTTT.

The chain combines TRBV5-4 with TRBJ2-1; 11 bases fit TRBD2. The CDR3 is 16 residues long. V was pared by 5 bases and J by 6 bases, with 10 bases of the junction left unmatched. Germline loops: CDR1 SGHNT, CDR2 YYREEE (reference sequence). The CDR3 nucleotides are TGTGCCAGCAGACCCAACCTAGCGGGAGGACGCAATGAGCAGTTCTTC. Protein sequence: CASRPNLAGGRNEQFF.

The gene calls are TRBV6-5 and TRBJ2-3; D is perhaps TRBD2 (5 bases). V shed 4 bases and J shed 2 bases, with 10 bases lying between them. In germline, CDR1 is MNHEY, CDR2 SVGAGI. This CDR3 contains 14 residues. CDR3 loop: CASSSLGLTDTQYF. The CDR3 DNA is TGTGCCAGCAGTTCCCTCGGACTCACAGATACGCAGTATTTT.